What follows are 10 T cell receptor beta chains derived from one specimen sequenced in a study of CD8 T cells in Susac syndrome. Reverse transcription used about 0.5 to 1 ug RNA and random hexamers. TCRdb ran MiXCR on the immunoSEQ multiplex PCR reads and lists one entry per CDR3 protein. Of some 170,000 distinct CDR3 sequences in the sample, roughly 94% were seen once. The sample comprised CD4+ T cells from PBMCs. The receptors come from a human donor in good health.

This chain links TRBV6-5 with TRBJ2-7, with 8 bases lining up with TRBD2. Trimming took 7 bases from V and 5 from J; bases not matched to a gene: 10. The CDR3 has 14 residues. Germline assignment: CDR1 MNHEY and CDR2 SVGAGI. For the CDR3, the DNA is TGTGCCAGCACCCCGGGACTAGACTTCCACGAGCAGTACTTC. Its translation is CASTPGLDFHEQYF.

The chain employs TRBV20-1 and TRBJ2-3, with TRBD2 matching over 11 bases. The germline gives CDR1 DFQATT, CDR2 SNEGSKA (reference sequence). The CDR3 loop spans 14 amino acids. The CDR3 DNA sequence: TGCAGCCCAGCTAGCGGGAGGAGCCCAGATACGCAGTATTTT. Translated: CSPASGRSPDTQYF.

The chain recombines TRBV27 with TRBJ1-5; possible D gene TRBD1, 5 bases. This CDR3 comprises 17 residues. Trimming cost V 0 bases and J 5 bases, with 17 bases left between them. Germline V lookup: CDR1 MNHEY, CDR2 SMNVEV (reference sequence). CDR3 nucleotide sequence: TGTGCCAGCAGTTTATCGGGGCCTGGGCAGAAATATCAGCCCCAGCATTTT. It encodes CASSLSGPGQKYQPQHF.

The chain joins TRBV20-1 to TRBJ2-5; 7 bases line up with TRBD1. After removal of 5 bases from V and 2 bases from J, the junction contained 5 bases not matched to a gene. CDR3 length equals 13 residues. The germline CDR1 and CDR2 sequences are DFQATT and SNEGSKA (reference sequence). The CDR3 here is CSARDSLQETQYF. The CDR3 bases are TGCAGTGCTCGGGACAGCCTTCAAGAGACCCAGTACTTC.

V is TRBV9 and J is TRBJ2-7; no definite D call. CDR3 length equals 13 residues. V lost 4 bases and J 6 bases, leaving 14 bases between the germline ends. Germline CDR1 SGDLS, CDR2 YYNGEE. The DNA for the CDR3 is TGTGCCAGCAGCCGCCCGTCTGGTTCCGAGCAGTACTTC. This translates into CASSRPSGSEQYF.

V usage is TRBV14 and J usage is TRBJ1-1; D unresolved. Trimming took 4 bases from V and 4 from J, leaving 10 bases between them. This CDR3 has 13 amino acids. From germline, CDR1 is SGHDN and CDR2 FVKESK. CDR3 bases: TGTGCCAGCAGCCGAGAGATGGGCACTGAAGCTTTCTTT. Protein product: CASSREMGTEAFF.

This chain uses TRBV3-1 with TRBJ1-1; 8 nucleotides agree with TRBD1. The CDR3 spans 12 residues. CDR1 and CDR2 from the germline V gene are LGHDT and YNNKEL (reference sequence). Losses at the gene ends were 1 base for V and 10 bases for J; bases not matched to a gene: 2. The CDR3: CASSQAGTGAFF. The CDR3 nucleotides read TGTGCCAGCAGCCAAGCTGGGACAGGAGCTTTCTTT.

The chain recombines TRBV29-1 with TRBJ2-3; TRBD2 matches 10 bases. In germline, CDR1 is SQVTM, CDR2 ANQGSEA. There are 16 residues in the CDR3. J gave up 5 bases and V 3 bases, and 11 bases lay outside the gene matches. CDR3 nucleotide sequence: TGCAGCGTTGAGGGAAGGACTAGCGGCGTTGGAGATACGCAGTATTTT. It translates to CSVEGRTSGVGDTQYF.

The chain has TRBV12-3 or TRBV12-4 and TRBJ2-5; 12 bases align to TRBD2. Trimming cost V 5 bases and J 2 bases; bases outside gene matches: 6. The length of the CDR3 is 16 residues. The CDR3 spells CASSPGTSGYQETQYF. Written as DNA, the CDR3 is TGTGCCAGCAGTCCCGGGACTAGCGGGTATCAAGAGACCCAGTACTTC.

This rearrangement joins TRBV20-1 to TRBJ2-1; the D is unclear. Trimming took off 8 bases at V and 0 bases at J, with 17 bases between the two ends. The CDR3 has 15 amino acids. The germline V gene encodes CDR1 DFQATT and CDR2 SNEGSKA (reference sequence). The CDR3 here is CSPLDATSSYNEQFF. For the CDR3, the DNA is TGCAGTCCCCTAGACGCAACGAGCTCCTACAATGAGCAGTTCTTC.